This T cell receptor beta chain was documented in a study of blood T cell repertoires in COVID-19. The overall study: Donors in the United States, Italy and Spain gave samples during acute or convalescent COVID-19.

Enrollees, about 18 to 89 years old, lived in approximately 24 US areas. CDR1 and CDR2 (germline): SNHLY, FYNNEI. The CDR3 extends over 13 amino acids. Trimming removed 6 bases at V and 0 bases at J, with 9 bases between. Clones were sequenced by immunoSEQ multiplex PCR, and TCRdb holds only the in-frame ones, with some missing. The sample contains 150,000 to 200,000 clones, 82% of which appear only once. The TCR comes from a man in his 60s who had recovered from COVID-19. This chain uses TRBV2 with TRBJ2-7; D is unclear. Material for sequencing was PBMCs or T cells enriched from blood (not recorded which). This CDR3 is CASRAQRSYEQYF. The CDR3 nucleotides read TGTGCCAGCAGGGCACAACGCTCCTACGAGCAGTACTTC.